This TCR beta chain was sequenced for a study of cytomegalovirus exposure and HLA in healthy donors. Study as a whole: Roughly 80 million unique TCRs from HLA-typed donors were held in an early data release.

General study points: A further, later analysis showed that HLA-associated TCR beta chains (compared with equally common others) were more clonally expanded. Whilst most TCR sequences proved rare, a subset of public TCRs occurred across many donors.

Vbeta (60) and Jbeta (13) primers were used in the PCR. Some clones are missing from TCRdb's copy, which holds only in-frame ones; the method was immunoSEQ multiplex PCR. This table has around 150,000 clones, approximately 73% appearing once. A remark on this clone: Its target is not known.

Trimming shortened V by 0 bases and J by 7 bases, and 15 bases separated the two germline ends. This CDR3 is built from 14 residues. Germline V gene data show CDR1 as SQVTM and CDR2 as ANQGSEA. This TCR was recovered from a man aged 25-45 years in good health and CMV-seropositive. The chain recombines TRBV29-1 with TRBJ1-1; D is undetermined. The source material was PBMCs. CDR3 amino acids: CSVEDKDWWGEAFF. In DNA form, the CDR3 reads TGCAGCGTTGAAGATAAGGACTGGTGGGGTGAAGCTTTCTTT. Supplemented by reference TRBV29-1 and TRBJ1-1, the full variable domain reads SAVISQKPSRDICQRGTSLTIQCQVDSQVTMMFWYRQQPGQSLTLIATANQGSEATYESGFVIDKFPISRPNLTFSTLTVSNMSPEDSSIYLCSVEDKDWWGEAFFGQGTRLTVV.